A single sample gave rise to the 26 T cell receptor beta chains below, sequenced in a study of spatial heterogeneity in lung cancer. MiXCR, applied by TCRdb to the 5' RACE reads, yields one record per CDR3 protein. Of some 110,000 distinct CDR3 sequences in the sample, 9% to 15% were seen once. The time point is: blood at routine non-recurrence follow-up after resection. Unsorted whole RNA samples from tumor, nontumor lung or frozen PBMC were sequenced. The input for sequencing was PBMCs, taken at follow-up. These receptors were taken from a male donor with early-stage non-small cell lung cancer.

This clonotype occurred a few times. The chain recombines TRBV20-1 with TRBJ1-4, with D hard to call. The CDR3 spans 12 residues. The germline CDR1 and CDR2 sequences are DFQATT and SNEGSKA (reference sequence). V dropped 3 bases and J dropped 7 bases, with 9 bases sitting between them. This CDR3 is CSASEGPEKLFF. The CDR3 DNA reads TGCAGTGCTAGTGAAGGTCCTGAAAAACTGTTTTTT.

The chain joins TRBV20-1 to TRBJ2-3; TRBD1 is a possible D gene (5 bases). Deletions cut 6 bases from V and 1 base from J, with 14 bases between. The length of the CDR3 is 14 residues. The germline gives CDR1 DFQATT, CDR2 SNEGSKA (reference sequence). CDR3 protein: CSAEVGLGTDTQYF. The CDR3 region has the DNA TGCAGTGCGGAAGTGGGGCTTGGCACAGATACGCAGTATTTT.

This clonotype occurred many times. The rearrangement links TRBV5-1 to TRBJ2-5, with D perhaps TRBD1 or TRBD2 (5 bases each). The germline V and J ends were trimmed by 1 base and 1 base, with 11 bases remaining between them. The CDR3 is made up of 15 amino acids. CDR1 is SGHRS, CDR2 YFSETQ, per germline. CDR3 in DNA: TGCGCCAGCAGCTTGTTGCCAGGGACCCAAGAGACCCAGTACTTC. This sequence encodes CASSLLPGTQETQYF.

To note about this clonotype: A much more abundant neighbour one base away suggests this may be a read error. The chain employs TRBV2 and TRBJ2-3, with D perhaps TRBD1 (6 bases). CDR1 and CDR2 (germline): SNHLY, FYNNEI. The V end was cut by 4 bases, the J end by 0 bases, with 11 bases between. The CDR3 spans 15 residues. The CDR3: CASSGTEASTDTQYF. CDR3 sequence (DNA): TGTGCCAGCAGTGGGACAGAGGCTAGCACAGATACGCAGTATTTT.

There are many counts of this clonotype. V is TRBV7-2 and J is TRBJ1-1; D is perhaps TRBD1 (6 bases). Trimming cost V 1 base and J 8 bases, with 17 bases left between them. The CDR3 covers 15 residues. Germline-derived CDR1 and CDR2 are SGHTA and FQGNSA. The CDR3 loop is CASSLESGTPVEAFF. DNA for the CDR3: TGTGCCAGCAGCTTAGAGAGCGGGACACCCGTCGAAGCTTTCTTT.

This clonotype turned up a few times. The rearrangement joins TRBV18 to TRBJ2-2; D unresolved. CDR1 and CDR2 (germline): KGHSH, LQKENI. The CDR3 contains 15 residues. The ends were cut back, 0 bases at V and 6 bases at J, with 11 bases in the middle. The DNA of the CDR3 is TGTGCCAGCTCACCACCCGGTAGCCACTCCGGGGAGCTGTTTTTT. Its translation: CASSPPGSHSGELFF.

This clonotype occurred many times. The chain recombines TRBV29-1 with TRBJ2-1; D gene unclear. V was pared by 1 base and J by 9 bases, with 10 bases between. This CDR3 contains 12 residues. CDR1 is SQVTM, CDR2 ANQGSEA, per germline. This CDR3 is CSVEGFFGEQFF. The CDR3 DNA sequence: TGCAGCGTTGAAGGGTTTTTCGGTGAGCAGTTCTTC.

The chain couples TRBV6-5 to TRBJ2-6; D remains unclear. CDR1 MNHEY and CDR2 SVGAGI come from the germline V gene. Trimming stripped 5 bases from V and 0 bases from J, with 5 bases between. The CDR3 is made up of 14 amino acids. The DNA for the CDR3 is TGTGCCAGCAGTCTCGCCTCTGGGGCCAACGTCCTGACTTTC. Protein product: CASSLASGANVLTF.

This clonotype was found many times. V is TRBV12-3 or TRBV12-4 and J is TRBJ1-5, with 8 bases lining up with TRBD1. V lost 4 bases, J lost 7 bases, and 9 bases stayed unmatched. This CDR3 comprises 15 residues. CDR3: CASSSAGTGRQPQHF. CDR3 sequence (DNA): TGTGCCAGCAGTTCCGCCGGGACAGGTCGACAGCCCCAGCATTTT.

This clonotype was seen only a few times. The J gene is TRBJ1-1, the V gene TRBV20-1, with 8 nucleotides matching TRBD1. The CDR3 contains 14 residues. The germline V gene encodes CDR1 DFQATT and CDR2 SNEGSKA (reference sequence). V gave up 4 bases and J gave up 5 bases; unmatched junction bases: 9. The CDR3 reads CSANMNRGNTEAFF. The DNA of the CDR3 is TGCAGTGCTAATATGAACAGGGGGAATACTGAAGCTTTCTTT.

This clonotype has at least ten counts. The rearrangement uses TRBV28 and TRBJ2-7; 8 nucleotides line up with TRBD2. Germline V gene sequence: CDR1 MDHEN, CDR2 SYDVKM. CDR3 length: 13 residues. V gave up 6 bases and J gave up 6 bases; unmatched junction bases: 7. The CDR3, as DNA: TGTGCCAGCAGCCTCGACGGGGGGGGCGAGCAGTACTTC. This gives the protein CASSLDGGGEQYF.

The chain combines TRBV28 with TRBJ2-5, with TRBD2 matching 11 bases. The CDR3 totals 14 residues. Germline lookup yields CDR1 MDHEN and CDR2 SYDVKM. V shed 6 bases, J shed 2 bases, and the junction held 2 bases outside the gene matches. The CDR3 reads CASRVAGGQETQYF. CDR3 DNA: TGTGCCAGCAGGGTAGCGGGGGGGCAAGAGACCCAGTACTTC.

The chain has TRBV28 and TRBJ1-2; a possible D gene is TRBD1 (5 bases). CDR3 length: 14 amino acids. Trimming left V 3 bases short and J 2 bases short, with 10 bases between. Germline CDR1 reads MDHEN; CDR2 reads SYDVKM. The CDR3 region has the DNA TGTGCCAGCAGTTTTAAGGGGTTGAACTATGGCTACACCTTC. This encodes CASSFKGLNYGYTF.

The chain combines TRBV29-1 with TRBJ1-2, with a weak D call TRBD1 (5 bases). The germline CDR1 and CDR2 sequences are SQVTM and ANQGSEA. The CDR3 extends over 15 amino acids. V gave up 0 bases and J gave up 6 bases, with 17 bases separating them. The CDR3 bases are TGCAGCGTTGAAGATCTCACGGCGCAGGGTAATGGCTACACCTTC. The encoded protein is CSVEDLTAQGNGYTF. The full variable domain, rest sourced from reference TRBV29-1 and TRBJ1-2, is SAVISQKPSRDICQRGTSLTIQCQVDSQVTMMFWYRQQPGQSLTLIATANQGSEATYESGFVIDKFPISRPNLTFSTLTVSNMSPEDSSIYLCSVEDLTAQGNGYTFGSGTRLTVV.

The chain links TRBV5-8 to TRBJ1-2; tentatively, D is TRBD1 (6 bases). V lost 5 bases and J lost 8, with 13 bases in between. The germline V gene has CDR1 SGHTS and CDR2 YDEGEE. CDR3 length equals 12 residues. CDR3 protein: CASRDRARGYTF. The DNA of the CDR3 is TGTGCCAGCAGGGACAGAGCTCGCGGCTACACCTTC.

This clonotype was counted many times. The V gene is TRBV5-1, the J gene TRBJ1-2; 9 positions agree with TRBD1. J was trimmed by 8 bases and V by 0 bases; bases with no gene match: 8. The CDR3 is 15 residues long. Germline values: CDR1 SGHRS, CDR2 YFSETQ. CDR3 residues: CASSLATTGGHGYTF. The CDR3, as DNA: TGCGCCAGCAGCTTGGCCACTACAGGGGGCCACGGCTACACCTTC.

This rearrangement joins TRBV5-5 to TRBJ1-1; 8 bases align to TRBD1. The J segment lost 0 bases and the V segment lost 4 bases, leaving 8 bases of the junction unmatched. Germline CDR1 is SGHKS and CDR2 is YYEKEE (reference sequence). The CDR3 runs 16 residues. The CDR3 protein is CASSQTPGQVNTEAFF. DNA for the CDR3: TGTGCCAGCAGCCAAACCCCGGGACAGGTGAACACTGAAGCTTTCTTT.

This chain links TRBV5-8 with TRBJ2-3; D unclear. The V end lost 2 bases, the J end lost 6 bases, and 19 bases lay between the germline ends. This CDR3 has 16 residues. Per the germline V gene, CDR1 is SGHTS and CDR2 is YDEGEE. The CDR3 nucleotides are TGTGCCAGCAGCTTTTCCCCGGCTAACCCTCAGGATACGCAGTATTTT. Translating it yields CASSFSPANPQDTQYF. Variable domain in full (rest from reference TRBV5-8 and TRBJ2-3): EAGVTQSPTHLIKTRGQQATLRCSPISGHTSVYWYQQALGLGLQFLLWYDEGEERNRGNFPPRFSGRQFPNYSSELNVNALELEDSALYLCASSFSPANPQDTQYFGPGTRLTVL.

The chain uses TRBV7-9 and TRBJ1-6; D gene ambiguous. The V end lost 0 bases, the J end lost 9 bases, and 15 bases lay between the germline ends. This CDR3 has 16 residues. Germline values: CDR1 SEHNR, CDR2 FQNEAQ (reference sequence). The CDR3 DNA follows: TGTGCCAGCAGCTTAGCAGGAGAAACATACAGTTCACCCCTCCACTTT. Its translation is CASSLAGETYSSPLHF.

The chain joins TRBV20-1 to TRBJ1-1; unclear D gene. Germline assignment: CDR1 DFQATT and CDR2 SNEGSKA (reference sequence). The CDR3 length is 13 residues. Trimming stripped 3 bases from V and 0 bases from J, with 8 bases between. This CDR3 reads CSARDPLNTEAFF. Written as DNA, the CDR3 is TGCAGTGCTAGGGACCCCCTGAACACTGAAGCTTTCTTT.

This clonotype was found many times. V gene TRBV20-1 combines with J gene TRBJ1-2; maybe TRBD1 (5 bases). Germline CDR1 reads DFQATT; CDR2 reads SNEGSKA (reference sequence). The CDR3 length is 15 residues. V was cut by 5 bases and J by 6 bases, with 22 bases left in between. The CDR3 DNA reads TGCAGTGCTGCCCCGGGGCGAACCACCAGACATGGCTACACCTTC. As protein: CSAAPGRTTRHGYTF.

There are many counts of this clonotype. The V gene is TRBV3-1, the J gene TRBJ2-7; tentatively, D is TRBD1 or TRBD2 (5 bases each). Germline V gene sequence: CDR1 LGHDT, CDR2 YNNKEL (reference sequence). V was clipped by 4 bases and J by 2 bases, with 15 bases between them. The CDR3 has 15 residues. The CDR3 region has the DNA TGTGCCAGCAGCCGCAGGGACCGGGCAACCTACGAGCAGTACTTC. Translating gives CASSRRDRATYEQYF.

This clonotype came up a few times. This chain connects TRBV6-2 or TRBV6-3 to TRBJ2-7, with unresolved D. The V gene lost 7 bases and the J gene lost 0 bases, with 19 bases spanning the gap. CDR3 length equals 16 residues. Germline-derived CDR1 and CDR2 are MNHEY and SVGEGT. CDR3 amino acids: CASTPLDGQSSYEQYF. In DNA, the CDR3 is TGTGCCAGCACCCCCCTGGACGGGCAAAGCTCCTACGAGCAGTACTTC.

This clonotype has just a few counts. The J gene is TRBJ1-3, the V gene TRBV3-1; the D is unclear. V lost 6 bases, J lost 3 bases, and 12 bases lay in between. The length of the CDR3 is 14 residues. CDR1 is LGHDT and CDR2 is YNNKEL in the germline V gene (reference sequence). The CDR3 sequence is CASSPSFSGNTIYF. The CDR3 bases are TGTGCCAGCAGTCCCAGTTTCAGTGGAAACACCATATATTTT. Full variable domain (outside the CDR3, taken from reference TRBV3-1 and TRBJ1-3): DTAVSQTPKYLVTQMGNDKSIKCEQNLGHDTMYWYKQDSKKFLKIMFSYNNKELIINETVPNRFSPKSPDKAHLNLHINSLELGDSAVYFCASSPSFSGNTIYFGEGSWLTVV.

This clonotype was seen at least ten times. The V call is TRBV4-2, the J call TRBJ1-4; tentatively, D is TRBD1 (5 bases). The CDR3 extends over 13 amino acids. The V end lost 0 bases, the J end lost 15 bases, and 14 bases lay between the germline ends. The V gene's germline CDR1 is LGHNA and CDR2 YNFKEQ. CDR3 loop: CASSQDTGRRVFF. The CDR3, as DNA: TGTGCCAGCAGCCAAGATACGGGACGGAGAGTGTTTTTT.

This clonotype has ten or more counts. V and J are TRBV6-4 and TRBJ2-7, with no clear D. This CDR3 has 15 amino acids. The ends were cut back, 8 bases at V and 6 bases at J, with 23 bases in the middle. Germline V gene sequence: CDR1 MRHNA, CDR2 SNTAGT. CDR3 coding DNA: TGTGCCAGCGGCCATCCTTTGAGGACCGCCCTCGAGCAGTACTTC. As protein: CASGHPLRTALEQYF.